This T cell receptor beta chain was captured by sequencing in a study of T cells expressing NK-cell markers. Study as a whole: Seropositivity for HCMV was found in seven of the eight sequenced donors, with one seronegative. Study-wide results and limits: In several donors, dominant clonotypes made up about 25-60.1% of CD3+CD56-NKG2C+ cells.

Using the 5' RACE reads, TCRdb records one entry per CDR3 protein without DNA. This table holds about 260,000 distinct CDR3 sequences. The CDR3 extends over 16 amino acids. Germline V gene lookup returns CDR1 SGHRS and CDR2 YFSETQ. With respect to this clonotype: The antigen remains unidentified.

The genes are TRBV5-1 and TRBJ2-3; there is no DNA to check the TCRdb D call of TRBD2. The sequence was collected from a man younger than 35 in good health. The source material was blood T cells: a sorted CD56 or NKG2C T cell subset, CD4+ or CD8+ T cells, or bulk PBMC T cells (not recorded which). The CDR3 spells CASSLASSGHTDTQYF. The whole variable domain, filled in from reference TRBV5-1 and TRBJ2-3, reads KAGVTQTPRYLIKTRGQQVTLSCSPISGHRSVSWYQQTPGQGLQFLFEYFSETQRNKGNFPGRFSGRQFSNSRSEMNVSTLELGDSALYLCASSLASSGHTDTQYFGPGTRLTVL.